Listed below are T cell receptor beta chains from one sample, sequenced in a study of a mutant IDH1 vaccine in newly diagnosed glioma. Only in-frame clones appear in the TCRdb table, and some are missing; sequencing was by immunoSEQ multiplex PCR. The sample yields around 59,000 clones, more than 90% seen once. The input for sequencing was PBMCs, taken from a glioma patient treated with radiotherapy, temozolomide or both. These receptors all stem from a middle-aged man with glioma. Each CDR3 is given with its conserved first and last residue. D genes are given only for firm matches. Clone sizes are given selectively: once, few, many, or a class where the clone is expanded.

TRBJ2-3 TRBD2 NA TRBV2 CANEVSGGSTDTQYF TGTGCCAACGAGGTTAGCGGGGGAAGCACAGATACGCAGTATTTT
TRBJ2-3 NA NA TRBV12-5 CASTRGETDTQYF TGTGCTAGTACCCGAGGAGAGACAGATACGCAGTATTTT
TRBJ2-4 NA few TRBV28 CASSLRASLAKNIQYF TGTGCCAGCAGTTTACGGGCATCCCTAGCCAAAAACATTCAGTACTTC
TRBJ1-4 TRBD1 NA TRBV6-1 CASSQTGGGEKLFF TGTGCCAGCAGTCAGACAGGGGGCGGTGAAAAACTGTTTTTT
TRBJ2-4 NA NA TRBV28 CASSQGPQNIQYF TGTGCCAGCAGTCAGGGCCCCCAAAACATTCAGTACTTC
TRBJ2-4 NA NA TRBV7-9 CASSSPRGHFLAKNIQYF TGTGCCAGCAGCTCCCCTCGGGGACACTTTCTAGCCAAAAACATTCAGTACTTC
TRBJ1-2 TRBD1 NA TRBV4-1 CASSQAGGTGPSIYGYTF TGCGCCAGCAGCCAAGCGGGTGGGACAGGTCCATCCATCTATGGCTACACCTTC
TRBJ2-7 TRBD1 NA TRBV7-8 CASSLVVGTGYEQYF TGTGCCAGCAGCTTAGTAGTTGGGACAGGCTACGAGCAGTACTTC
TRBJ1-1 NA NA TRBV7-6 CASSLEGLSSTEAFF TGTGCCAGCAGCTTAGAGGGGTTATCTAGCACTGAAGCTTTCTTT
TRBJ2-7 NA NA TRBV5-8 CASSGRQGYEQYF TGTGCCAGCTCGGGACGGCAGGGGTACGAGCAGTACTTC
TRBJ1-3 NA NA TRBV7-8 CASSSSTDTIYF TGTGCCAGCAGCTCCAGCACGGACACCATATATTTT
TRBJ2-1 TRBD2 NA TRBV14 CASSQHRTSHIEQFF TGTGCCAGCAGCCAACACAGGACTAGCCACATTGAGCAGTTCTTC
TRBJ2-3 TRBD2 NA TRBV27 CASSLLGGKDTQYF TGTGCCAGCAGTTTACTCGGGGGGAAGGATACGCAGTATTTT
TRBJ2-3 TRBD1 NA TRBV9 CASSASRDRGMNTQYF TGTGCCAGCAGCGCGTCCCGGGACAGGGGGATGAATACGCAGTATTTT
TRBJ2-7 NA NA TRBV27 CASSLSGSGEQYF TGTGCCAGCAGTTTATCTGGGTCCGGCGAGCAGTACTTC
TRBJ1-5 TRBD1 NA TRBV29-1 CSVRTDRGDQPQHF TGCAGCGTCCGAACTGACAGGGGAGATCAGCCCCAGCATTTT
TRBJ2-1 TRBD2 NA TRBV6-6 CASSRLAGVNEQFF TGTGCCAGCAGTAGACTAGCGGGAGTCAATGAGCAGTTCTTC
TRBJ1-6 NA NA TRBV10-1 CASSESYGPNSPLHF TGCGCCAGCAGTGAGTCCTATGGGCCTAATTCACCCCTCCACTTT
TRBJ1-1 TRBD1 NA TRBV16 CASSQSMTGVTEAFF TGTGCCAGCAGCCAATCGATGACAGGGGTAACTGAAGCTTTCTTT
TRBJ2-5 NA once TRBV6-5 CASSYGTQKETQYF TGTGCCAGCAGTTACGGGACACAAAAAGAGACCCAGTACTTC
TRBJ2-2 NA NA TRBV7-3 CASSFPSTGELFF TGTGCCAGCTCCTTCCCCAGCACCGGGGAGCTGTTTTTT
TRBJ1-2 TRBD1 NA TRBV6-5 CASSYTGTGSYGYTF TGTGCCAGCAGTTACACCGGGACAGGGTCCTATGGCTACACCTTC
TRBJ2-7 NA NA TRBV4-1 CASSPRTGYLAVGEQYF TGCGCCAGCAGCCCCCGGACAGGTTATCTAGCGGTAGGCGAGCAGTACTTC
TRBJ1-5 NA NA TRBV6-1 CASSEALRGTAGKNQPQHF TGTGCCAGCAGTGAAGCGCTGAGGGGTACAGCAGGGAAAAATCAGCCCCAGCATTTT
TRBJ2-1 TRBD1 NA TRBV28 CASRPDRGLYNEQFF TGTGCCAGCAGACCCGACAGGGGGCTCTACAATGAGCAGTTCTTC
TRBJ2-1 NA NA TRBV14 CASSQLGYEQFF TGTGCCAGCAGCCAACTAGGGTACGAGCAGTTCTTC
TRBJ1-2 NA NA TRBV5-1 CASSLMDTFYGYTF TGCGCCAGCAGCTTAATGGACACCTTCTATGGCTACACCTTC
TRBJ1-2 NA NA TRBV7-2 CASSFGGGYGYTF TGTGCCAGCAGCTTTGGGGGCGGCTATGGCTACACCTTC
TRBJ2-7 TRBD2 NA TRBV15 CATSQTGGAVSYEQYF TGTGCCACCAGCCAGACCGGGGGGGCAGTCTCCTACGAGCAGTACTTC
TRBJ1-5 TRBD1 NA TRBV2 CASRYLTGDNQPQHF TGTGCCAGCAGATATTTGACAGGGGACAATCAGCCCCAGCATTTT
TRBJ2-7 TRBD2 NA TRBV27 CASSLTLAGGFEQYF TGTGCCAGCAGTCTGACACTAGCGGGAGGGTTCGAGCAGTACTTC
TRBJ2-5 TRBD2 NA TRBV4-1 CASSQGGLAGVQGTQYF TGCGCCAGCAGCCAAGGGGGACTAGCGGGAGTACAGGGGACCCAGTACTTC
TRBJ2-2 TRBD2 once TRBV7-8 CASSLVASGGAGELFF TGTGCCAGCAGCTTAGTTGCTAGCGGGGGGGCCGGGGAGCTGTTTTTT
TRBJ1-3 NA NA TRBV7-3 CASSPAGVGTGNTIYF TGTGCCAGCAGCCCGGCAGGGGTTGGCACTGGAAACACCATATATTTT
TRBJ2-1 TRBD1 NA TRBV7-2 CASSSPGQRYNEQFF TGTGCCAGCAGCTCTCCGGGACAGAGATACAATGAGCAGTTCTTC
TRBJ2-6 NA NA TRBV27 CASSSVASEQPAGANVLTF TGTGCCAGCAGTTCGGTCGCTTCCGAACAGCCAGCCGGGGCCAACGTCCTGACTTTC
TRBJ2-7 NA NA TRBV29-1 CSVAQNYEQYF TGCAGCGTCGCACAGAACTACGAGCAGTACTTC